This T cell receptor beta chain was sequenced for a study of blood T cell repertoires in COVID-19. About the research overall: Donors in the United States, Italy and Spain gave samples during acute or convalescent COVID-19. PBMCs, B-cell-depleted T cells, or T cells provided the cDNA or gDNA that made up the material.

Per the authors' pipeline: Researchers report that nucleated cell counts were estimated from reference gene primer amplification. Data came from immunoSEQ multiplex PCR; TCRdb stores just in-frame clones and leaves some out. D and trimming were read from the DNA, whereas the V and J calls and clone size are those reported in that table. The table shows approximately 50,000 clones, with almost 80% occurring only once. Assignments of participants to cohorts depended upon their own reported clinical history. V was clipped by 1 base and J by 6 bases; unmatched bases: 7. The CDR3 is 15 residues long. CDR1 is SGHTA and CDR2 is FQGNSA in the germline V gene.

The genes are TRBV7-2 and TRBJ1-1, with 8 positions matching TRBD1. The specimen was PBMCs or T cells enriched from blood (not recorded which). This TCR derives from a woman aged 45-59 years with acute COVID-19. CDR3 nucleotide sequence: TGTGCCAGCAGCTTAGGCAGACAGGGGCGTTCTGAAGCTTTCTTT. This codes for CASSLGRQGRSEAFF.